This T cell receptor (beta chain) was recovered during a study of beta chain features in type 1 diabetes. General observations from the study: Within each of all four CD4+ subsets, Type 1 diabetes patients had TCRB CDR3s that were moderately but significantly shorter.

The isolated RNA, all of it, was reverse transcribed, so expressed TCRB transcripts were what got sequenced. Using immunoSEQ multiplex PCR, the repertoire was profiled, and TCRdb retains in-frame clones only, with some absent. The repertoire includes hundreds of thousands of clones, over 11% of them detected once, and approximately 0.042% sits in the top ten. Note on this clone: Its antigen remains unidentified.

The V gene's germline CDR1 is SGHNT and CDR2 YENEEA. There are 15 residues in the CDR3. With 4 bases clipped from V and 2 bases from J, the junction kept 3 bases outside the gene matches. The TCR sequence derives from a man aged 18 to 30 with type 1 diabetes. The chain has TRBV11-3 and TRBJ2-2; 8 bases map to TRBD1. Input material: naive CD4+ T cells from blood. CDR3 sequence reads: CASSWGQDNTGELFF. Written as DNA, the CDR3 is TGTGCCAGCAGCTGGGGACAGGATAACACCGGGGAGCTGTTTTTT.